These 5 T cell receptor beta chains were sequenced from one sample in a study of blood T cell repertoires in COVID-19. The assay was immunoSEQ multiplex PCR, and TCRdb's table has in-frame clones only and misses some. The table lists approximately 230,000 clones, 85% to 90% of them singletons. Sequencing was performed on PBMCs or T cells enriched from blood (not recorded which). The source of these receptors is a man between 40 and 49 years old who had recovered from COVID-19.

The chain has TRBV28 and TRBJ2-2; TRBD1 matches 7 bases. The V and J ends lost 6 bases and 4 bases, in that order; junction bases with no gene match: 8. CDR3 length equals 15 residues. Germline assignment: CDR1 MDHEN and CDR2 SYDVKM. CDR3 sequence: CASSEQGSSTGELFF. CDR3 DNA sequence: TGTGCCAGCAGCGAACAGGGGTCGAGCACCGGGGAGCTGTTTTTT.

The chain joins TRBV7-2 to TRBJ1-3; D possibly corresponds to TRBD1 (6 bases). The CDR3 totals 14 residues. Trimming removed 5 bases at V and 3 bases at J, with 11 bases between. CDR1 and CDR2 from the germline V gene are SGHTA and FQGNSA. CDR3 sequence (DNA): TGTGCCAGCAGCGCCACAGGGAATGGAAACACCATATATTTT. The encoded protein is CASSATGNGNTIYF.

The chain has TRBV10-3 and TRBJ2-1, with 9 bases identical to TRBD2. The V and J ends lost 1 base and 7 bases, in that order; junction bases with no gene match: 8. The germline V gene has CDR1 ENHRY and CDR2 SYGVKD. The CDR3 length is 16 residues. The CDR3 reads CAISEYQAGGPNEQFF. CDR3 nucleotide sequence: TGTGCCATCAGTGAGTACCAAGCGGGAGGTCCGAATGAGCAGTTCTTC.

This clone was counted ten times or more. The chain joins TRBV5-4 to TRBJ2-4, with D possibly matching TRBD1 (5 bases). Germline CDR1 reads SGHNT; CDR2 reads YYREEE (reference sequence). The CDR3 contains 13 residues. Trimming stripped 2 bases from V and 8 bases from J, with 11 bases between. The CDR3 here is CASSFIGADIQYF. The CDR3 nucleotides are TGTGCCAGCAGCTTTATTGGGGCAGACATTCAGTACTTC.

This clone was found once. This chain joins TRBV3-1 (or the pseudogene TRBV3-2) and TRBJ1-2, with 10 positions matching TRBD1. Germline V gene data show CDR1 as LGHDT and CDR2 as YNNKEL (reference sequence). This CDR3 contains 16 residues. Trimming removed 4 bases from V and 4 bases from J; junction bases left unmatched: 9. CDR3 sequence (DNA): TGTGCCAGCAGCCCACAATCGACAGGGGGCGGCTATGGCTACACCTTC. It yields the protein CASSPQSTGGGYGYTF.